This T cell receptor beta chain was found in a study of OX40 agonist ivuxolimab in advanced cancers. Across the study: Patients undergoing dose escalation presented with hepatocellular carcinoma, melanoma, renal cell or head and neck cancer. Having had anti-PD-1, anti-PD-L1 or anti-CTLA-4 therapy before was allowed, and about 40% had some.

The repertoire was sequenced with immunoSEQ multiplex PCR; TCRdb's copy has only in-frame clones and lacks some. The sample lists about 15,000 clones, approximately 93% occurring once. This CDR3 is built from 12 residues. The germline gives CDR1 GTSNPN, CDR2 SVGIG (reference sequence). With V trimmed by 8 bases and J by 6 bases, 5 bases remained unmatched. This clone was detected once. The receptor was derived from an adult with an advanced solid tumor such as melanoma, head and neck, liver or kidney cancer. The sample here was CD4+ or CD8+ T cells sorted from blood, taken in a trial of the OX40 agonist ivuxolimab. The rearrangement joins TRBV30 to TRBJ2-1; 9 bases match TRBD2. This chain's CDR3 is CALEREVNEQFF. The CDR3 DNA sequence: TGTGCCCTTGAGCGGGAGGTCAATGAGCAGTTCTTC.